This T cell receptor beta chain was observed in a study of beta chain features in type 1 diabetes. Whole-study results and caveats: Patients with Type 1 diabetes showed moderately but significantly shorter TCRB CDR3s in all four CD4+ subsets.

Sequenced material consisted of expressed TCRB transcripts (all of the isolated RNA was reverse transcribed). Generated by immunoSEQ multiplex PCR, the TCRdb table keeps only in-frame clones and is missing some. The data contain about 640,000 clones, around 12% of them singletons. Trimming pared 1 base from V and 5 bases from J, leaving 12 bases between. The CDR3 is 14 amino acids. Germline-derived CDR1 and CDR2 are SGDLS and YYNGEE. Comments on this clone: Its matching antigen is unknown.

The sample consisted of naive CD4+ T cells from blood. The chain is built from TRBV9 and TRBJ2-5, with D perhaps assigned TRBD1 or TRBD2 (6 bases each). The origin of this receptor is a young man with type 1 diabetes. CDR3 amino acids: CASSVKGGSETQYF. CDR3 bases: TGTGCCAGCAGCGTAAAGGGGGGATCGGAGACCCAGTACTTC.